Following are 14 T cell receptor beta chains from one sample sequenced in a study of blood T cells in healthy people across ages. Using a J-beta primer mix together with a sample-barcoded 5' primer, a second PCR was run for roughly 6 to 11 cycles. TCRdb called the 5' RACE reads again in MiXCR, with one record for every CDR3 protein. The sample carries some 1.7 million distinct CDR3 sequences, roughly 28% recorded once. The sequenced sample consisted of blood. The receptor source for this set is a woman in her 30s in good health.

This clonotype was observed a few times. The genes are TRBV20-1 and TRBJ2-3; D possibly corresponds to TRBD1 (6 bases). Germline CDR1 DFQATT, CDR2 SNEGSKA (reference sequence). CDR3 length equals 14 residues. V lost 4 bases and J 2 bases, leaving 13 bases between the germline ends. CDR3 in DNA: TGCAGTGCTAATGGCAGGGACACCACAGATACGCAGTATTTT. Protein sequence: CSANGRDTTDTQYF.

The chain carries TRBV15 and TRBJ2-6; no clear D. The CDR3 runs 15 residues. Germline-derived CDR1 and CDR2 are LNHNV and YYDKDF (reference sequence). Trimming removed 0 bases at V and 1 base at J, with 4 bases between. CDR3 nucleotides: TGTGCCACCAGCAGAGATATATCTGGGGCCAACGTCCTGACTTTC. Protein product: CATSRDISGANVLTF.

The chain combines TRBV27 with TRBJ1-2; D not certain. Deletions cut 0 bases from V and 0 bases from J, with 11 bases between. Looked up from germline, CDR1 is MNHEY and CDR2 is SMNVEV (reference sequence). This CDR3 is built from 16 residues. The CDR3 sequence is CASSLSGSIPNYGYTF. CDR3 in DNA: TGTGCCAGCAGTTTATCCGGCAGCATACCTAACTATGGCTACACCTTC.

J is TRBJ1-2 and V is TRBV5-1; D not resolved. This CDR3 region has 16 residues. Germline V gene lookup returns CDR1 SGHRS and CDR2 YFSETQ. The germline V and J ends were trimmed by 0 bases and 6 bases, with 18 bases remaining between them. The DNA for the CDR3 is TGCGCCAGCAGCTTGGTGGCACCTCATATTGAACATGGCTACACCTTC. Amino acid sequence: CASSLVAPHIEHGYTF.

The genes are TRBV9 and TRBJ2-1; the match to TRBD2 covers 10 bases. CDR1 is SGDLS and CDR2 is YYNGEE in the germline V gene. The CDR3 length is 13 residues. After removal of 6 bases from V and 9 bases from J, the junction contained 6 bases not matched to a gene. CDR3 bases: TGTGCCAGCACCGGCCAGCGGGAGGGTGAGCAGTTCTTC. Translation gives CASTGQREGEQFF.

Comments on this clonotype: A clone one base away is much larger, so this may be a read error. The chain is built from TRBV20-1 and TRBJ2-6, with D perhaps matching TRBD1 or TRBD2 (5 bases each). The CDR3 is made up of 13 amino acids. The germline CDR1 and CDR2 sequences are DFQATT and SNEGSKA (reference sequence). The CDR3 loop reads CGAWDPNANVLTF. CDR3 nucleotide sequence: TGCGGTGCCTGGGACCCCAATGCCAACGTCCTGACTTTC.

V usage is TRBV5-1 and J usage is TRBJ2-1; no reliable D call. Trimming took 0 bases from V and 7 from J, leaving 14 bases between them. Per germline, CDR1 SGHRS and CDR2 YFSETQ. The CDR3 sequence is 15 residues long. As DNA, the CDR3 is TGCGCCAGCAGCTTGGCCGTACTTAGCATAAATGAGCAGTTCTTC. Translated, it gives CASSLAVLSINEQFF.

Comments on this clonotype: It may be a read error: a sequence one base away is much more abundant. The V gene is TRBV7-9, the J gene TRBJ2-7, with D perhaps being TRBD1 or TRBD2 (5 bases each). The V gene lost 5 bases and the J gene lost 2 bases, with 19 bases spanning the gap. Per germline, CDR1 SEHNR and CDR2 FQNEAQ (reference sequence). CDR3 length: 16 residues. The CDR3 nucleotides read TGTGCCAGCAGCCCCCCACGGGGCAGGCTAACCTACGAGCAGTACTTC. As protein: CASSPPRGRLTYEQYF.

This sequence joins TRBV20-1 and TRBJ2-3; perhaps TRBD2 as D (5 bases). Trimming stripped 4 bases from V and 6 bases from J, with 17 bases between. The V gene's germline CDR1 is DFQATT and CDR2 SNEGSKA (reference sequence). There are 14 residues in the CDR3. The CDR3 DNA sequence: TGCAGTGCTAAGCAGAGCGCCTCGGGGGATACGCAGTATTTT. Protein: CSAKQSASGDTQYF.

For the CDR3, the DNA is TGTGCCAGCAGTCATTACAGGGGGATCAATCAGCCCCAGCATTTT. This encodes CASSHYRGINQPQHF. The V and J genes are TRBV28 and TRBJ1-5; TRBD1 matches 8 bases. The CDR3 covers 15 residues. The germline CDR1 and CDR2 sequences are MDHEN and SYDVKM. Trimming cost V 5 bases and J 3 bases; bases outside gene matches: 6.

The J gene is TRBJ1-2, the V gene TRBV24-1; 8 bases are a match to TRBD1. Germline trimming cut 4 bases from V and 6 bases from J; bases unmatched to any gene: 3. This CDR3 is built from 13 residues. Germline values: CDR1 KGHDR, CDR2 SFDVKD. CDR3: CATSDTTGDGYTF. The CDR3 DNA follows: TGTGCCACCAGTGACACGACAGGGGATGGCTACACCTTC.

This sequence joins TRBV9 and TRBJ2-1; D is unclear. The CDR3 runs to 12 residues. In germline, CDR1 is SGDLS, CDR2 YYNGEE. Trimming cost V 3 bases and J 6 bases, with 7 bases left between them. CDR3: CASSGDSNEQFF. CDR3 DNA: TGTGCCAGCAGCGGCGATAGCAATGAGCAGTTCTTC.

The chain is built from TRBV5-1 and TRBJ2-2, with 8 bases that match TRBD2. The CDR3 length is 14 residues. Germline CDR1 and CDR2: SGHRS and YFSETQ. The trim removed 4 bases at V and 2 bases at J, leaving 1 base unmatched. The CDR3: CASSREGNTGELFF. In DNA, the CDR3 is TGCGCCAGCAGCCGGGAGGGCAACACCGGGGAGCTGTTTTTT.

The V gene is TRBV28, the J gene TRBJ2-7; 9 nucleotides match TRBD1. The CDR3 covers 14 residues. The J segment lost 5 bases and the V segment lost 4 bases, leaving 6 bases of the junction unmatched. Germline assignment: CDR1 MDHEN and CDR2 SYDVKM. Here the CDR3 DNA reads TGTGCCAGCAGTTCCTCGGGACAGGGCAACGAGCAGTACTTC. Translation: CASSSSGQGNEQYF.